This T cell receptor beta chain was retrieved from a study of cytomegalovirus exposure and HLA in healthy donors. As to this clone: The antigen is undetermined.

Healthy people donating bone marrow made up the donors. General observations from the study: In a later analysis, HLA-C alleles had the fewest associated TCRs, DRB1 alleles the most.

The PCR employed 60 Vbeta primers together with 13 Jbeta primers. The repertoire was sequenced with immunoSEQ multiplex PCR; TCRdb's copy has only in-frame clones and lacks some. The table lists some 120,000 clones, over 80% of them singletons. The receptor was derived from a man aged 50 to 60 in good health and CMV-seronegative. Sequenced: PBMCs.

CDR3 in amino acids: CASSLAASVSTDTQYF. The DNA of the CDR3 is TGTGCCAGCAGCTTGGCCGCGAGCGTTAGCACAGATACGCAGTATTTT. The chain links TRBV5-6 to TRBJ2-3; D is ambiguous. The CDR3 length is 16 residues. The germline V gene encodes CDR1 SGHDT and CDR2 YYEEEE. V was clipped by 0 bases and J by 0 bases, with 11 bases between them.